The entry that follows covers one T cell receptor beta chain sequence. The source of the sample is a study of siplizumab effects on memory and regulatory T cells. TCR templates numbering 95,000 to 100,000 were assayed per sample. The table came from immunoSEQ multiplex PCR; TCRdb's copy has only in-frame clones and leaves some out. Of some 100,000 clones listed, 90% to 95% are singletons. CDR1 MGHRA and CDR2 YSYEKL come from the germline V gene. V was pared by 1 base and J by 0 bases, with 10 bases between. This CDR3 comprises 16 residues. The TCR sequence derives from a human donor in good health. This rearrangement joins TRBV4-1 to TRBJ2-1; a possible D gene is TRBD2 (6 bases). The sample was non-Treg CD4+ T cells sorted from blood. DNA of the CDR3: TGCGCCAGCAGCCAAGTGGGGACTTACTCCTACAATGAGCAGTTCTTC. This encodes CASSQVGTYSYNEQFF.